Listed below are T cell receptor beta chains from one sample, sequenced in a study of regulatory T cells in long-lasting Graves disease. In TCRdb, the multiplex PCR reads were re-called with MiXCR into one record per CDR3 protein. The sample has hundreds of thousands of distinct CDR3 sequences, approximately 15% seen once. The sample also formed part of further work on T cells in Graves' hyperthyroidism and ophthalmopathy.

The material was peripheral blood mononuclear cells (PBMCs), obtained at new diagnosis, from a patient treated with antithyroid drugs. These receptors all come from a woman between 25 and 40 years old with Graves disease. CDR3s include the opening cysteine and the closing phenylalanine or tryptophan. The order of the fields is V gene, D gene, J gene, clone size, CDR3 DNA, CDR3 protein. The D gene is left open where the match is weak. The size of a clone is reported for some rows only, either as once, few or many, or as a class for expanded clones.

V: TRBV18
D: TRBD1
J: TRBJ1-1
size: -
DNA: TGTGCCAGCTCACACGGGACAGTAAATGAAGCTTTCTTT
CDR3: CASSHGTVNEAFF

V: TRBV28
D: -
J: TRBJ1-4
size: many
DNA: TGTGCCAGCAGCCCGACGCCGGGACCGCATAATGAAAAACTGTTTTTT
CDR3: CASSPTPGPHNEKLFF

V: TRBV30
D: TRBD2
J: TRBJ2-3
size: -
DNA: TGTGCCTGGACTAGCGGGCGCGGGGATACGCAGTATTTT
CDR3: CAWTSGRGDTQYF

V: TRBV6-5
D: -
J: TRBJ2-2
size: -
DNA: TGTGCCAGCAGTTACCGCCGGGGTAGGGGGGAGCTGTTTTTT
CDR3: CASSYRRGRGELFF

V: TRBV28
D: -
J: TRBJ2-7
size: many
DNA: TGTGCCAGCAGTTTAATGACCGAGCAGTACTTC
CDR3: CASSLMTEQYF

V: TRBV11-2
D: -
J: TRBJ2-2
size: many
DNA: TGTGCCAGCAGCCCCCTCCCTTTCGCCGGGGAGCTGTTTTTT
CDR3: CASSPLPFAGELFF

V: TRBV4-1
D: -
J: TRBJ2-5
size: -
DNA: TGCGCCAGCAGCCAAGTAGGGGAAGAGACCCAGTACTTC
CDR3: CASSQVGEETQYF

V: TRBV19
D: TRBD1
J: TRBJ2-1
size: -
DNA: TGTGCCAGCGAATATCCAGGGGGCGGTGAGCAGTTCTTC
CDR3: CASEYPGGGEQFF

V: TRBV9
D: -
J: TRBJ1-4
size: -
DNA: TGTGCCAGCAGCACAGGACCAACTAATGAAAAACTGTTTTTT
CDR3: CASSTGPTNEKLFF

V: TRBV20-1
D: TRBD2
J: TRBJ2-1
size: -
DNA: TGCAGTGCTCCGCGGGAGGGGTTAAGTGAGCAGTTCTTC
CDR3: CSAPREGLSEQFF

V: TRBV28
D: TRBD1
J: TRBJ2-7
size: -
DNA: TGTGCCAGCAGTACTACGGGACAGTACCCCTACGAGCAGTACTTC
CDR3: CASSTTGQYPYEQYF

V: TRBV6-2/TRBV6-3
D: TRBD1
J: TRBJ2-3
size: many
DNA: TGTGCCAGCAGATTACAGGGGGCTCGGACAGATACGCAGTATTTT
CDR3: CASRLQGARTDTQYF

V: TRBV3-1
D: TRBD2
J: TRBJ2-2
size: few
DNA: TGTGCCAGCAGAGACACTAGCGGGAGGGGCACCGGGGAGCTGTTTTTT
CDR3: CASRDTSGRGTGELFF

V: TRBV27
D: TRBD2
J: TRBJ2-7
size: -
DNA: TGTGCCAGCAGTTACGTCCTAGCGGAATCCTACGAGCAGTACTTC
CDR3: CASSYVLAESYEQYF

V: TRBV29-1
D: TRBD2
J: TRBJ2-5
size: -
DNA: TGCAGCGGCAAACTAGCGGGAGGGCAAGAGACCCAGTACTTC
CDR3: CSGKLAGGQETQYF

V: TRBV20-1
D: -
J: TRBJ1-1
size: -
DNA: TGCAGTGCTCTATGGGACTACACTGAAGCTTTCTTT
CDR3: CSALWDYTEAFF

V: TRBV5-1
D: -
J: TRBJ2-2
size: -
DNA: TGCGCCAGCATAAAGGAACCTGGGCCCGGGGAGCTGTTTTTT
CDR3: CASIKEPGPGELFF

V: TRBV7-6
D: TRBD2
J: TRBJ2-2
size: few
DNA: TGTGCCAGCATTGAAGCGGGAGGGCCAACCGGGGAGCTGTTTTTT
CDR3: CASIEAGGPTGELFF

V: TRBV20-1
D: TRBD1
J: TRBJ2-7
size: many
DNA: TGCAGTGCTAGGGCGGGGACAGGGGGCGAGCAGTACTTC
CDR3: CSARAGTGGEQYF

V: TRBV12-3/TRBV12-4
D: -
J: TRBJ2-1
size: many
DNA: TGTGCCAGCACCCCTGGGGACCCTACCTACAATGAGCAGTTCTTC
CDR3: CASTPGDPTYNEQFF

V: TRBV7-9
D: -
J: TRBJ1-4
size: few
DNA: TGTGCCAGCACAGGGGCGCCTAATGAAAAACTGTTTTTT
CDR3: CASTGAPNEKLFF

V: TRBV2
D: TRBD2
J: TRBJ2-7
size: few
DNA: TGTGCCAGCAGTTTCTCCCTGGGAGCGGGAGGCGAGCAGTACTTC
CDR3: CASSFSLGAGGEQYF

V: TRBV28
D: TRBD2
J: TRBJ2-1
size: -
DNA: TGTGCCAGCAGTACTAGCGGGGGATACAATGAGCAGTTCTTC
CDR3: CASSTSGGYNEQFF

V: TRBV28
D: -
J: TRBJ2-7
size: many
DNA: TGTGCCAGCAGTCCCCCGGACGGTACCTACGAGCAGTACTTC
CDR3: CASSPPDGTYEQYF

V: TRBV7-6
D: -
J: TRBJ1-3
size: -
DNA: TGTGCCAGCAGCTCACCCCAGGGTTTAGGAAACACCATATATTTT
CDR3: CASSSPQGLGNTIYF

V: TRBV7-9
D: -
J: TRBJ2-7
size: many
DNA: TGTGCCAGCAGCGAAGTGGGCAGCTACGAGCAGTACTTC
CDR3: CASSEVGSYEQYF

V: TRBV29-1
D: TRBD1
J: TRBJ2-7
size: many
DNA: TGCAGCGCTCAGACAGGGGGGTACGAGCAGTACTTC
CDR3: CSAQTGGYEQYF

V: TRBV10-2
D: -
J: TRBJ1-1
size: many
DNA: TGCGCCAGCACCGAAACAACGATCACTGAAGCTTTCTTT
CDR3: CASTETTITEAFF

V: TRBV12-3/TRBV12-4
D: -
J: TRBJ2-7
size: many
DNA: TGTGCCAGCAGTTTAGCGGGGGGGGGGGCAGACTACGAGCAGTACTTC
CDR3: CASSLAGGGADYEQYF

V: TRBV7-9
D: -
J: TRBJ2-3
size: many
DNA: TGTGCCAGCAGCCCCCCTGGGGTCTGGGCGCGGTCAGATACGCAGTATTTT
CDR3: CASSPPGVWARSDTQYF

V: TRBV7-8
D: TRBD1
J: TRBJ1-1
size: -
DNA: TGTGCCAGCAGCTTTGTGGGACAGGGGGACCGTTCGGCTTTCTTT
CDR3: CASSFVGQGDRSAFF

V: TRBV28
D: TRBD2
J: TRBJ2-2
size: -
DNA: TGTGCCAGCAGCCGAGCTAACCCTAGCGGGAAGCCCGGGGAGCTGTTTTTT
CDR3: CASSRANPSGKPGELFF

V: TRBV7-2
D: -
J: TRBJ1-3
size: -
DNA: TGTGCCAGCAGTCCGTTAGGACCACTCTCTGGAAACACCATATATTTT
CDR3: CASSPLGPLSGNTIYF

V: TRBV30
D: -
J: TRBJ1-5
size: -
DNA: TGTGCCTGGAGTGAGGGACTTTCGGGTCAGCCCCAGCACTTT
CDR3: CAWSEGLSGQPQHF

V: TRBV18
D: -
J: TRBJ2-7
size: many
DNA: TGTGCCAGCTCACCATCAGGGGCCCAGGCCAGGGAGCAGTACTTC
CDR3: CASSPSGAQAREQYF

V: TRBV28
D: -
J: TRBJ1-4
size: few
DNA: TGTGCCAGCAGTTCCAAGGCCTGGAACGAAAAACTGTTTTTT
CDR3: CASSSKAWNEKLFF

V: TRBV19
D: TRBD1
J: TRBJ1-1
size: many
DNA: TGTGCCAGTAATCCTGGAGGGGACAGGGCGGATGAAGCTTTCTTT
CDR3: CASNPGGDRADEAFF

V: TRBV10-3
D: -
J: TRBJ1-1
size: -
DNA: TGTGCCATCGGAGACAGCTTGTTCATGAACACTGAAGCTTTCTTT
CDR3: CAIGDSLFMNTEAFF

V: TRBV3-1
D: TRBD1
J: TRBJ1-1
size: few
DNA: TGTGCCAGCAGCCAAGCTGGTTTGACAGGGTACGCTGAAGCTTTCTTT
CDR3: CASSQAGLTGYAEAFF

V: TRBV10-3
D: TRBD1
J: TRBJ1-2
size: -
DNA: TGTGCCATCAGTGGGGGACAGGACCTCTTCTCTGGCTACACCTTC
CDR3: CAISGGQDLFSGYTF

V: TRBV7-9
D: TRBD1
J: TRBJ1-2
size: many
DNA: TGTGCCAGCACCAGCTCGATAATCCGGGACAGGGCGTATGGCTACACCTTC
CDR3: CASTSSIIRDRAYGYTF

V: TRBV28
D: TRBD2
J: TRBJ2-5
size: many
DNA: TGTGCCAGCAGTCAGATAGCGGGAGCAGAGACCCAGTACTTC
CDR3: CASSQIAGAETQYF

V: TRBV28
D: -
J: TRBJ2-1
size: many
DNA: TGTGCCAGCAGTTTATGGCTCTCCAAAGCCCTTCGTCGAGAGCAGTTCTTC
CDR3: CASSLWLSKALRREQFF

V: TRBV28
D: -
J: TRBJ2-7
size: few
DNA: TGTGCCAGCAGGCCAAGGGCAGGGCGTCGGTACGAGCAGTACTTC
CDR3: CASRPRAGRRYEQYF

V: TRBV19
D: -
J: TRBJ1-5
size: few
DNA: TGTGCCAGTAGCCCCCGGGGGGGGACTGGTCGCAGCAATCAGCCCCAGCATTTT
CDR3: CASSPRGGTGRSNQPQHF

V: TRBV6-1
D: TRBD2
J: TRBJ2-7
size: many
DNA: TGTGCCAGCAGTACTAGCGGATTTTCCTACGAGCAGTACTTC
CDR3: CASSTSGFSYEQYF

V: TRBV28
D: TRBD1
J: TRBJ2-1
size: many
DNA: TGTGCCAGCAGTGGACAGGGGGCGTCCAATGAGCAGTTCTTC
CDR3: CASSGQGASNEQFF

V: TRBV28
D: TRBD1
J: TRBJ1-1
size: many
DNA: TGTGCCAGCGGGACAGTCCCCATGAACACTGAAGCTTTCTTT
CDR3: CASGTVPMNTEAFF

V: TRBV20-1
D: TRBD2
J: TRBJ2-3
size: few
DNA: TGCAGTGCTAGAAAGACTAGCGGCACAGATACGCAGTATTTT
CDR3: CSARKTSGTDTQYF

V: TRBV5-4
D: TRBD1
J: TRBJ2-7
size: few
DNA: TGTGCCAGCAGCTTGGAGTCCGGGACAGGGAGACAGCAGTACTTC
CDR3: CASSLESGTGRQQYF

V: TRBV20-1
D: -
J: TRBJ1-3
size: few
DNA: TGCAGTGCTAGACGCTGGACAGAGGGAAACACCATATATTTT
CDR3: CSARRWTEGNTIYF

V: TRBV19
D: -
J: TRBJ2-3
size: -
DNA: TGTGCCAGTAGGTCGGAATTCGCTAGCACAGATACGCAGTATTTT
CDR3: CASRSEFASTDTQYF